This entry lists 5 T cell receptor beta chains sequenced from one sample in a study of T cell repertoires and leukemia-associated antigens. TCRdb re-called the 5' RACE reads with MiXCR, one entry per CDR3 protein. Of about 9,800 distinct CDR3 sequences in the sample, roughly 40% are singletons; the top ten hold around 55%. No cognate antigen is known for these TCRs. Material for sequencing was CD3+ T cells sorted from blood and cultured. The receptors were gathered from a female donor in good health.

Relative to its sample, this clonotype is hyperexpanded. V is TRBV5-1 and J is TRBJ2-1; the match to TRBD2 covers 13 bases. Germline trimming cut 0 bases from V and 11 bases from J; bases unmatched to any gene: 5. Germline values: CDR1 SGHRS, CDR2 YFSETQ. The CDR3 is 15 residues long. CDR3 sequence reads: CASSLVTSGRDQQFF. The CDR3 nucleotides read TGCGCCAGCAGCTTGGTAACTAGCGGGAGGGATCAGCAGTTCTTC.

This chain links TRBV20-1 with TRBJ2-1; TRBD2 matches 15 bases. CDR1 is DFQATT, CDR2 SNEGSKA, per germline (reference sequence). V shed 4 bases and J 2 bases; nucleotides not matched to a gene: 6. The CDR3 consists of 17 residues. This chain's CDR3 is CSAKGLAGGLAYNEQFF. The CDR3 nucleotides are TGCAGTGCTAAGGGACTAGCGGGAGGCCTTGCCTACAATGAGCAGTTCTTC.

The J gene is TRBJ2-7, the V gene TRBV10-3; 8 bases align to TRBD1. This CDR3 is built from 14 residues. Germline assignment: CDR1 ENHRY and CDR2 SYGVKD. Unmatched junction bases numbered 9, after V lost 6 bases and J lost 5 bases. CDR3 sequence (DNA): TGTGCCATCAGCACTACGGGACAGGCGGACGAGCAGTACTTC. It is translated as CAISTTGQADEQYF.

V gene TRBV6-2 or TRBV6-3 combines with J gene TRBJ2-5; tentatively, D is TRBD1 (5 bases). In germline, CDR1 is MNHEY, CDR2 SVGEGT. The CDR3 is made up of 14 amino acids. Trimming pared 5 bases from V and 5 bases from J, leaving 15 bases between. CDR3 sequence: CASSPTDSTETQYF. Here the CDR3 DNA reads TGTGCCAGCAGTCCTACTGACAGTACGGAGACCCAGTACTTC.

In this sample, this clonotype turned up a few times. The CDR3 spells CSARVGTAAKNIQYF. CDR3 bases: TGCAGTGCTAGAGTTGGGACTGCAGCCAAAAACATTCAGTACTTC. The V call is TRBV20-1, the J call TRBJ2-4, with TRBD2 as a possible D gene (6 bases). Looked up from germline, CDR1 is DFQATT and CDR2 is SNEGSKA (reference sequence). Trimming shortened V by 1 base and J by 0 bases, and 10 bases separated the two germline ends. The CDR3 contains 15 residues.